This is a list of T cell receptor beta chains from one sample in a study of blood T cell repertoires in COVID-19. The data were produced by immunoSEQ multiplex PCR, yet TCRdb's version contains in-frame clones alone and is incomplete. The data hold under 400,000 clones, with around 89% observed a single time. Material: peripheral blood. The receptors stem from a woman in her twenties or thirties with COVID-19, enrolled during active disease. Both conserved end residues are part of each CDR3.

v_call	j_call	cdr3_aa
TRBV5-1	TRBJ1-3	CASSPGSSTGNTIYF
TRBV11-2	TRBJ1-3	CASSTITGTGFNTIYF
TRBV7-8	TRBJ1-1	CASSLRGPNTEAFF
TRBV12-3/TRBV12-4	TRBJ1-2	CASSPRGPRGYTF
TRBV12-5	TRBJ1-1	CASGHFGSTEAFF
TRBV7-9	TRBJ1-6	CASSAQGQSNSPLHF
TRBV12-3/TRBV12-4	TRBJ1-5	CASSWAGNQPQHF
TRBV29-1	TRBJ1-3	CSVGLGTGSGNTIYF
TRBV5-1	TRBJ2-1	CASSLTTGPYNEQFF
TRBV6-2/TRBV6-3	TRBJ2-1	CASSLAGPYNEQFF